A single sample is the source of the 18 T cell receptor beta chains below, sequenced in a study of cytomegalovirus exposure and HLA in healthy donors. The PCR made use of 60 Vbeta and 13 Jbeta primers. Method: immunoSEQ multiplex PCR; TCRdb's copy keeps in-frame clones and lacks some. The table shows hundreds of thousands of clones, with over 65% occurring only once. The sample taken for sequencing was PBMCs. The receptors shown here come from a man between 18 and 35 years old in good health and CMV-seronegative.

The chain combines TRBV6-6 with TRBJ2-3; the D gene is possibly TRBD1 (6 bases). Looked up from germline, CDR1 is MNHNY and CDR2 is SVGAGI (reference sequence). CDR3 length equals 16 residues. The V end was cut by 0 bases, the J end by 1 base, with 11 bases between. CDR3 coding DNA: TGTGCCAGCAGTTACTCGAGGGGGATCCGCACAGATACGCAGTATTTT. Its protein product is CASSYSRGIRTDTQYF.

Remarks on this clone: One end of the junction fails to match germline, which may point to a read error. The chain carries TRBV7-9 and TRBJ1-1, with 7 bases lining up with TRBD1. The CDR3 consists of 15 residues. The V gene's germline CDR1 is SEHNR and CDR2 FQNEAQ (reference sequence). CDR3 sequence reads: CSSSSDRAAGTEAFF. CDR3 nucleotide sequence: TGTTCCAGCAGCTCCGACAGGGCCGCAGGTACTGAAGCTTTCTTT.

This clone was observed once. The chain couples TRBV7-9 to TRBJ2-5; TRBD2 might be the D (6 bases). The CDR3 has 13 amino acids. V was shortened by 1 base and J by 5 bases, with 8 bases between the two germline ends. Germline loops: CDR1 SEHNR, CDR2 FQNEAQ (reference sequence). For the CDR3, the DNA is TGTGCCAGCAGCTTAGTAGGGAGGGAGACCCAGTACTTC. It codes for CASSLVGRETQYF.

The V call is TRBV27, the J call TRBJ2-1; D gene uncertain. Germline V gives CDR1 MNHEY, CDR2 SMNVEV (reference sequence). Deletions cut 6 bases from V and 0 bases from J, with 6 bases between. CDR3 length: 13 residues. The CDR3 coding sequence is TGTGCCAGCAGCCCGGGCTCCTACAATGAGCAGTTCTTC. It yields the protein CASSPGSYNEQFF.

This chain links TRBV18 with TRBJ2-5; 9 bases are shared with TRBD1. Germline loops: CDR1 KGHSH, CDR2 LQKENI. This CDR3 has 15 residues. Trimming at V came to 2 bases and at J to 3 bases, leaving 4 bases not matched to a gene. The CDR3 region has the DNA TGTGCCAGCTCACCATCACAGGGGGCTAAAGAGACCCAGTACTTC. As protein: CASSPSQGAKETQYF.

The V gene is TRBV30, the J gene TRBJ2-2; D might be TRBD2 (6 bases). The V and J ends lost 3 bases and 7 bases respectively, with 18 bases between them. Germline assignment: CDR1 GTSNPN and CDR2 SVGIG (reference sequence). The CDR3 runs to 15 residues. CDR3 DNA: TGTGCCTGGAGAGAGGGCGGGATTATGGGCGGGGAGCTGTTTTTT. Its translation: CAWREGGIMGGELFF.

The genes are TRBV30 and TRBJ1-6; no clear D. Germline CDR1 and CDR2: GTSNPN and SVGIG (reference sequence). The CDR3 length is 17 residues. Trimming took off 2 bases at V and 1 base at J, with 15 bases between the two ends. CDR3 nucleotides: TGTGCCTGGAGTTACGCTTTCCTACAGTCCTATAATTCACCCCTCCACTTT. It is translated as CAWSYAFLQSYNSPLHF.

About this clone itself: At the DNA level, this CDR3 is encoded by other sequences in the same sample as well. The chain recombines TRBV5-1 with TRBJ1-4, with TRBD1 matching 8 bases. V trimming: 7 bases; J trimming: 4 bases; junction bases outside the gene matches: 6. Per the germline V gene, CDR1 is SGHRS and CDR2 is YFSETQ. This CDR3 contains 14 residues. CDR3 amino acids: CASRPGQVNEKLFF. As DNA, the CDR3 is TGCGCCAGCCGCCCGGGACAGGTTAATGAAAAACTGTTTTTT. Together with reference TRBV5-1 and TRBJ1-4, the CDR3 gives the full variable domain: KAGVTQTPRYLIKTRGQQVTLSCSPISGHRSVSWYQQTPGQGLQFLFEYFSETQRNKGNFPGRFSGRQFSNSRSEMNVSTLELGDSALYLCASRPGQVNEKLFFGSGTQLSVL.

The gene calls are TRBV5-4 and TRBJ2-1; tentatively, D is TRBD2 (6 bases). Deletions cut 0 bases from V and 9 bases from J, with 10 bases between. The CDR3 covers 13 residues. Looked up from germline, CDR1 is SGHNT and CDR2 is YYREEE (reference sequence). The CDR3 nucleotides are TGTGCCAGCAGCTTGGAACTAGCATCTGAGCAGTTCTTC. Residues: CASSLELASEQFF.

The chain joins TRBV7-9 to TRBJ2-1; TRBD2 agrees at 9 bases. The CDR3 has 17 amino acids. J lost 4 bases, V lost 0 bases, and 7 bases had no gene match. CDR1 is SEHNR, CDR2 FQNEAQ, per germline (reference sequence). The CDR3 DNA sequence: TGTGCCAGCAGCTTAGCGGCTAGCGGGAAACCTTACAATGAGCAGTTCTTC. Translated: CASSLAASGKPYNEQFF.

The chain links TRBV5-6 to TRBJ2-1; 11 bases line up with TRBD2. Trimming removed 4 bases from V and 3 bases from J; junction bases left unmatched: 3. The CDR3 runs to 15 residues. Germline-derived CDR1 and CDR2 are SGHDT and YYEEEE. CDR3 amino acids: CASSRTSGGYNEQFF. The CDR3 DNA follows: TGTGCCAGCAGCCGAACTAGCGGGGGCTACAATGAGCAGTTCTTC.

This clone showed up just a few times. This chain joins TRBV19 and TRBJ2-1; 10 bases are shared with TRBD2. Germline CDR1 is LNHDA and CDR2 is SQIVND (reference sequence). The length of the CDR3 is 15 residues. With 3 bases clipped from V and 4 bases from J, the junction kept 3 bases outside the gene matches. CDR3 region: CASSIPLAGYNEQFF. The CDR3, as DNA: TGTGCCAGTAGTATCCCACTAGCGGGATACAATGAGCAGTTCTTC.

The chain recombines TRBV15 with TRBJ1-1; 12 bases agree with TRBD1. This CDR3 is built from 15 residues. The V gene's germline CDR1 is LNHNV and CDR2 YYDKDF (reference sequence). V lost 4 bases, J lost 5 bases, and 5 bases stayed unmatched. CDR3 loop: CATSNRDRGLTEAFF. The CDR3 bases are TGTGCCACCAGCAATAGGGACAGGGGGCTTACTGAAGCTTTCTTT. Using reference TRBV15 and TRBJ1-1 for the parts outside the CDR3, the full variable domain is DAMVIQNPRYQVTQFGKPVTLSCSQTLNHNVMYWYQQKSSQAPKLLFHYYDKDFNNEADTPDNFQSRRPNTSFCFLDIRSPGLGDTAMYLCATSNRDRGLTEAFFGQGTRLTVV.

V is TRBV6-1 and J is TRBJ1-2; D is perhaps TRBD1 (5 bases). V was shortened by 4 bases and J by 0 bases, with 6 bases between the two germline ends. The CDR3 loop spans 13 amino acids. Germline V gives CDR1 MNHNS, CDR2 SASEGT. The CDR3 loop is CASSVGANYGYTF. DNA for the CDR3: TGTGCCAGCAGTGTAGGGGCTAACTATGGCTACACCTTC.

The chain links TRBV5-4 to TRBJ2-1, with 10 bases fitting TRBD2. The CDR3 extends over 19 amino acids. Germline trimming cut 4 bases from V and 0 bases from J; bases unmatched to any gene: 13. Germline values: CDR1 SGHNT, CDR2 YYREEE (reference sequence). Here the CDR3 DNA reads TGTGCCAGCAGCCCCATGGTGCTAGCGGGAGTTACCTCCTACAATGAGCAGTTCTTC. Encoded protein: CASSPMVLAGVTSYNEQFF. The whole variable domain, filled in from reference TRBV5-4 and TRBJ2-1, reads ETGVTQSPTHLIKTRGQQVTLRCSSQSGHNTVSWYQQALGQGPQFIFQYYREEENGRGNFPPRFSGLQFPNYSSELNVNALELDDSALYLCASSPMVLAGVTSYNEQFFGPGTRLTVL.

V and J are TRBV4-1 and TRBJ2-3; 7 bases line up with TRBD1. The V gene's germline CDR1 is MGHRA and CDR2 YSYEKL. J was trimmed by 4 bases and V by 4 bases; bases with no gene match: 5. The CDR3 contains 14 residues. CDR3 amino acids: CASSPRQGSDTQYF. The CDR3 DNA follows: TGCGCCAGCAGCCCTCGACAGGGCTCAGATACGCAGTATTTT.

The chain uses TRBV28 and TRBJ1-2; TRBD1 matches 10 bases. V lost 5 bases to trimming and J lost 8 bases; unmatched junction nucleotides: 8. Germline assignment: CDR1 MDHEN and CDR2 SYDVKM. The CDR3 consists of 14 residues. Written as DNA, the CDR3 is TGTGCCAGCAGTGGGGACAGGGGACGCACAGGCTACACCTTC. Translating gives CASSGDRGRTGYTF.

The V and J genes are TRBV2 and TRBJ1-5; D is possibly TRBD1 (6 bases). From germline, CDR1 is SNHLY and CDR2 FYNNEI. The CDR3 extends over 14 amino acids. With 4 bases removed from V and 1 base from J, the gap between germline ends came to 8 bases. The CDR3 is CASSVGGSNQPQHF. The DNA for the CDR3 is TGTGCCAGCAGTGTAGGGGGAAGCAATCAGCCCCAGCATTTT.